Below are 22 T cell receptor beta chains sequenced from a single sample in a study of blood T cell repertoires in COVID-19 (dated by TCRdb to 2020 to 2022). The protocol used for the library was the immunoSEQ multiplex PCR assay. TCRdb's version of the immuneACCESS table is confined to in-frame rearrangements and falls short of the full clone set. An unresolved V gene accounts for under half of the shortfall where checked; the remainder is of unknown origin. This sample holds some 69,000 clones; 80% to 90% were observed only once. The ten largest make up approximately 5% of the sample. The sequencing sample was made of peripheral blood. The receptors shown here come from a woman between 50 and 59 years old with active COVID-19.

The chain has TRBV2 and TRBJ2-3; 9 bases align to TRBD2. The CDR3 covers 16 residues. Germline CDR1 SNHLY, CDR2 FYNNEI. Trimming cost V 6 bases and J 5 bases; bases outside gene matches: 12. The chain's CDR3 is CASRVSGRPGEDTQYF. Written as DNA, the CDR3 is TGTGCCAGCAGGGTGAGCGGGAGGCCGGGGGAAGATACGCAGTATTTT.

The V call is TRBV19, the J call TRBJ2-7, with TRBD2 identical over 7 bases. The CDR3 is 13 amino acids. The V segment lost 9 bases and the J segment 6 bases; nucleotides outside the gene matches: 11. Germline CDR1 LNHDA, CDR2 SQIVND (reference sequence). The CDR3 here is CASGTSGNSEQYF. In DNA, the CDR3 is TGTGCCAGCGGAACCAGCGGGAACTCCGAGCAGTACTTC. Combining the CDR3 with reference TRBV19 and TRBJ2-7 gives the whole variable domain DGGITQSPKYLFRKEGQNVTLSCEQNLNHDAMYWYRQDPGQGLRLIYYSQIVNDFQKGDIAEGYSVSREKKESFPLTVTSAQKNPTAFYLCASGTSGNSEQYFGPGTRLTVT.

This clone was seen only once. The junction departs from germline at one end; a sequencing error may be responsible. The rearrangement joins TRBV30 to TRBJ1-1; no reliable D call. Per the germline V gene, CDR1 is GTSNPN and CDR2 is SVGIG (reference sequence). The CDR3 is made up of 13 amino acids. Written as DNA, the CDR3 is TGTGCCGGGAGTCGAGCTTCGAACACTGAAGCTTTCTTT. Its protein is CAGSRASNTEAFF.

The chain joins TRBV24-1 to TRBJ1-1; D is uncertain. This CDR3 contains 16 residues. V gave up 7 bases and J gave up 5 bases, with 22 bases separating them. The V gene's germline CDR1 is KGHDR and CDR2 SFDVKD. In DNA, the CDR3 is TGTGCCACCAGGCCCTCTTCCATCGACGGGAGGACTGAAGCTTTCTTT. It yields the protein CATRPSSIDGRTEAFF.

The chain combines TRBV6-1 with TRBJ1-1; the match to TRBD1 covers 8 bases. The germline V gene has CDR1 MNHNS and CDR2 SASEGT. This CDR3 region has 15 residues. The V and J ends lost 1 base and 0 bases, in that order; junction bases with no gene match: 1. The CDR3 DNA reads TGTGCCAGCAGTGAAGGGACAGGGATGAACACTGAAGCTTTCTTT. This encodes CASSEGTGMNTEAFF.

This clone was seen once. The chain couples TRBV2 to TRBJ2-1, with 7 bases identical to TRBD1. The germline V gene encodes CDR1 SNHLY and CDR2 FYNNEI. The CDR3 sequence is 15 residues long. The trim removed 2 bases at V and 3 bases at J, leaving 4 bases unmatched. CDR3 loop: CASSELAGGYNEQFF. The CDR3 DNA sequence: TGTGCCAGCAGTGAATTGGCAGGGGGCTACAATGAGCAGTTCTTC.

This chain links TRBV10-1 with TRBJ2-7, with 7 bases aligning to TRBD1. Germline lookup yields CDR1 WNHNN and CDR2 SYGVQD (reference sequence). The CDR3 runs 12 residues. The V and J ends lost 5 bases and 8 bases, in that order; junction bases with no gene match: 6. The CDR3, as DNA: TGCGCCAGCAGTCCAGACAGGGTGAAGCAGTACTTC. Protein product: CASSPDRVKQYF.

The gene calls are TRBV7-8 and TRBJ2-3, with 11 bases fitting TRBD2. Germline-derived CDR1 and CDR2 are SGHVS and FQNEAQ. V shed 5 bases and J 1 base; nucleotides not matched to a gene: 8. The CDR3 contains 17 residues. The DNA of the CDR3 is TGTGCCAGCAGCCTTACCTTTAGCGGGGGGGGCACAGATACGCAGTATTTT. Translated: CASSLTFSGGGTDTQYF. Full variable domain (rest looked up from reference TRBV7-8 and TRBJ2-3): GAGVSQSPRYKVAKRGQDVALRCDPISGHVSLFWYQQALGQGPEFLTYFQNEAQLDKSGLPSDRFFAERPEGSVSTLKIQRTQQEDSAVYLCASSLTFSGGGTDTQYFGPGTRLTVL.

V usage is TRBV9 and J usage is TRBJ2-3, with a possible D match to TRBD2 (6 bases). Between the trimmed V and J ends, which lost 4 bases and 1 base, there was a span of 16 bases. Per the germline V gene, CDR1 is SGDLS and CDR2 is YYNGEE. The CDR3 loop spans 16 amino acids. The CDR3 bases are TGTGCCAGCAGCAAACACGTGGGCGGGGGCACAGATACGCAGTATTTT. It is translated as CASSKHVGGGTDTQYF.

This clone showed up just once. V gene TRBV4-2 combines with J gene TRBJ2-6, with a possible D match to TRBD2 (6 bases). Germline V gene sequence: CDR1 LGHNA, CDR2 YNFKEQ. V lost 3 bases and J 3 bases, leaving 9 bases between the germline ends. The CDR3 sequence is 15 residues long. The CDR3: CASSQTSLGANVLTF. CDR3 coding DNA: TGTGCCAGCAGCCAGACTAGTCTTGGGGCCAACGTCCTGACTTTC.

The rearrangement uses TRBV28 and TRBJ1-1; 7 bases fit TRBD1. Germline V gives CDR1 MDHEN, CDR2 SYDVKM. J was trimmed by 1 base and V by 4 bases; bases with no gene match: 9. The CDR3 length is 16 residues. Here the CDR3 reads CASSSVTGKRNTEAFF. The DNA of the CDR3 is TGTGCCAGCAGTTCCGTGACAGGGAAAAGGAACACTGAAGCTTTCTTT. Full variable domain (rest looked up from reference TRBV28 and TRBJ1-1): DVKVTQSSRYLVKRTGEKVFLECVQDMDHENMFWYRQDPGLGLRLIYFSYDVKMKEKGDIPEGYSVSREKKERFSLILESASTNQTSMYLCASSSVTGKRNTEAFFGQGTRLTVV.

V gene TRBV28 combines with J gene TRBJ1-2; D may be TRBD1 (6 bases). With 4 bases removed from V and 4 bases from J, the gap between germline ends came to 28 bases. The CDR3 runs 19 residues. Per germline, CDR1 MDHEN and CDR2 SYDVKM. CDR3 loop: CASSYQTTRRGGSGYGYTF. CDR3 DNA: TGTGCCAGCAGTTATCAGACCACGCGGAGGGGGGGGTCGGGCTATGGCTACACCTTC.

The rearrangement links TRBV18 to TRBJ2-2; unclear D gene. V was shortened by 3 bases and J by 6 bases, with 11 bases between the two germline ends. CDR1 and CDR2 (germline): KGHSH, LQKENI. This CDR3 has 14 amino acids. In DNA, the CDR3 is TGTGCCAGCTCACCTGCGCGGAGTCCCGGGGAGCTGTTTTTT. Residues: CASSPARSPGELFF.

The CDR3 coding sequence is TGTGCCAGCAGCGCCACCGGAGCAAACACCATATATTTT. This encodes CASSATGANTIYF. This chain uses TRBV11-3 with TRBJ1-3; D ambiguous. The CDR3 is 13 amino acids. Trimming shortened V by 5 bases and J by 6 bases, and 11 bases separated the two germline ends. The V gene's germline CDR1 is SGHNT and CDR2 YENEEA.

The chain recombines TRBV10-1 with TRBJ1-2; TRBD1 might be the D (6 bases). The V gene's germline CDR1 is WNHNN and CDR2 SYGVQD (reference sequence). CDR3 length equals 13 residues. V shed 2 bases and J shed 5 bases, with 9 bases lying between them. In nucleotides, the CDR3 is TGCGCCAGCAGTGAGGACAGGCGATATGGCTACACCTTC. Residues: CASSEDRRYGYTF.

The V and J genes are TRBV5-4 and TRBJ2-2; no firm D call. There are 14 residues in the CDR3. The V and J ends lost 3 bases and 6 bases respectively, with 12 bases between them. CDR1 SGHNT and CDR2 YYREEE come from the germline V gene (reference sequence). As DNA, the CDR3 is TGTGCCAGCAGCTCCCTTAGCCGCGCCGGGGAGCTGTTTTTT. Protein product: CASSSLSRAGELFF.

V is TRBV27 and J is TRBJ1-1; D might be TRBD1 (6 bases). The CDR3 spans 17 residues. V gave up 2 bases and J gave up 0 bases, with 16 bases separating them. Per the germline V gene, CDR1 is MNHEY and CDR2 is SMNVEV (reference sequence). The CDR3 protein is CASSLLPGVVMNTEAFF. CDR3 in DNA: TGTGCCAGCAGTTTACTCCCAGGGGTGGTAATGAACACTGAAGCTTTCTTT.

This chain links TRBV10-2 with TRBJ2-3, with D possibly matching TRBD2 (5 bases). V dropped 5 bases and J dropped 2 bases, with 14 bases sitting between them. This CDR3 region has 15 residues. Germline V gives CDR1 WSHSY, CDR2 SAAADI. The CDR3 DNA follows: TGCGCCAGCAGTAAAAGCGCTAGCCTCACAGATACGCAGTATTTT. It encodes CASSKSASLTDTQYF.

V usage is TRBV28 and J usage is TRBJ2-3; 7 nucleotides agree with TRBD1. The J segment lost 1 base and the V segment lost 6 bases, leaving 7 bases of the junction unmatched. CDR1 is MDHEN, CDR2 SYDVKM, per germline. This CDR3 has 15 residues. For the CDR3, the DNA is TGTGCCAGCAGGCTCGACAGGGTACGCACAGATACGCAGTATTTT. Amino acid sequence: CASRLDRVRTDTQYF.

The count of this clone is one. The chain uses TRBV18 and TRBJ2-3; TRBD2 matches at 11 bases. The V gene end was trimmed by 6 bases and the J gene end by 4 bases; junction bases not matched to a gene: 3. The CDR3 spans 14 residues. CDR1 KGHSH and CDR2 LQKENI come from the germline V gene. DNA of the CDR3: TGTGCCAGCTCGCCGGGACTAGCGGCAGATACGCAGTATTTT. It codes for CASSPGLAADTQYF.

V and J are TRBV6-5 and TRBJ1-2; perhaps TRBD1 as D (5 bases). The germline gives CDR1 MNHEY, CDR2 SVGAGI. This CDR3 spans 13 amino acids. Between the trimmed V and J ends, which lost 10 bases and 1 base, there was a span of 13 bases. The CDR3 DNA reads TGTGCCACCCTGGGTGACAGTAACTATGGCTACACCTTC. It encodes CATLGDSNYGYTF.

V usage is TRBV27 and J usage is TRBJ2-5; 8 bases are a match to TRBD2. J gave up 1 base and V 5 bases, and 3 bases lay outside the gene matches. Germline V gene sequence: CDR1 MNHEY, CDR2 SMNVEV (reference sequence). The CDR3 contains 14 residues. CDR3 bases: TGTGCCAGCAGTCCCGGGACTAGCCAAGAGACCCAGTACTTC. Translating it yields CASSPGTSQETQYF.